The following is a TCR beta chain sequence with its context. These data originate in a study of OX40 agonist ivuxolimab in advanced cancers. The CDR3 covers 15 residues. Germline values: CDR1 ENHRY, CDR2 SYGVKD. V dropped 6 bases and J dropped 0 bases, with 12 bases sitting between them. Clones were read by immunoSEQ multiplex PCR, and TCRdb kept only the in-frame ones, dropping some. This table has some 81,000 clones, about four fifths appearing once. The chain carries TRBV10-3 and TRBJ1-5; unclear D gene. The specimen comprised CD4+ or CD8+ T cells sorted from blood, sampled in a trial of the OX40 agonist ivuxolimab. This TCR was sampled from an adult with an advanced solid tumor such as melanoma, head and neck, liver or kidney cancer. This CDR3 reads CAISAGLYSNQPQHF. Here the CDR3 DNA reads TGTGCCATCAGCGCTGGACTGTATAGCAATCAGCCCCAGCATTTT.